Listed below are T cell receptor beta chains from one sample, sequenced in a study of PD-1 blockade in classical Hodgkin lymphoma. TCRdb's table, derived via immunoSEQ multiplex PCR, lists solely in-frame clones and lacks some. The sample holds 50,000 to 75,000 clones, about 91% seen once. The sample in question was peripheral blood mononuclear cells (PBMCs), obtained at baseline. Source of these receptors: a human donor with classical Hodgkin lymphoma. CDR3s leave out the opening cysteine and the closing phenylalanine or tryptophan. Clone size appears in some rows only: once, few, many, or a class for an expanded clone.

TRBJ2-4,-,TRBV27,ASSWRGGRAKNIQY
TRBJ1-6,-,TRBV7-8,ASSFPMGQPNSPLH
TRBJ2-3,-,TRBV7-3,ASSLLYHTDTQY
TRBJ1-5,-,TRBV15,ATSRDTNSNQPQH
TRBJ1-1,few,TRBV30,AWSRNTEAF
TRBJ2-1,-,TRBV2,ATGGTSAYGEQF
TRBJ2-5,-,TRBV7-7,ASSSPLEETQY
TRBJ2-7,-,TRBV7-8,ASRGRGEQY
TRBJ2-7,-,TRBV5-3,ASSPGTGKDEQY
TRBJ2-2,-,TRBV27,ASSFLAGFVGELF
TRBJ1-1,once,TRBV20-1,SATDGFEAF
TRBJ2-7,-,TRBV5-1,ASSGGQVLPYEQY
TRBJ1-1,-,TRBV10-3,ASTPAKGDTAEAF
TRBJ2-1,once,TRBV14,ASSKVSYNEQF
TRBJ1-3,-,TRBV14,ASKRGNLGNTIY
TRBJ2-1,-,TRBV4-2,ASSQEWDHYNEQF
TRBJ2-3,few,TRBV7-3,AREGADTQY
TRBJ2-7,once,TRBV4-3,ASSQAIDMAREQY
TRBJ2-1,-,TRBV4-1,ASSQGHATSGYNEQF
TRBJ2-2,-,TRBV27,ASSPGQGYTGELF
TRBJ1-2,-,TRBV28,ASSLPGRRYGYT
TRBJ2-2,-,TRBV28,ASRNSGGTDGELF
TRBJ1-5,-,TRBV6-5,ASSYSGRKNQPQH
TRBJ1-3,-,TRBV25-1,ASGRQGEGNTIY
TRBJ1-2,-,TRBV9,ASSIPRDRGSYGYT
TRBJ2-7,-,TRBV5-1,ASSLVPTGTGSYEQY
TRBJ2-1,-,TRBV19,ASGLNEQF
TRBJ2-7,-,TRBV6-6,ASSRRARDEQY
TRBJ2-4,-,TRBV27,ASSLYRSGDAKNIQY
TRBJ1-2,-,TRBV4-3,ASSQGPRNYGYT
TRBJ1-5,-,TRBV23-1,ASGVVRGCQPQH
TRBJ1-1,once,TRBV28,ASSPRGVNTEAF